Listed below are T cell receptor beta chains from one sample, sequenced in a study of cytomegalovirus exposure and HLA in healthy donors. Here immunoSEQ multiplex PCR was the method, and the copy in TCRdb shows in-frame clones only, minus some. The table has roughly 200,000 clones, about 90% seen once. Sequenced sample: PBMCs. Receptors originate from a boy aged 2-9 years in good health and CMV-seronegative. CDR3s include the opening cysteine and the closing phenylalanine or tryptophan. The D gene is left open where the match is weak. Size is omitted from some rows. Given values are once, few, many or a class for expanded clones.

TRBJ2-1 | - | TRBV6-4 | TRBD1 | TGTGCCAGCAGTATGACAGGGGGGACCACCTACAATGAGCAGTTCTTC | CASSMTGGTTYNEQFF
TRBJ1-3 | - | TRBV29-1 | - | TGCAGCGTTGGCGGGACCCTAGGAAACACCATATATTTT | CSVGGTLGNTIYF
TRBJ2-5 | - | TRBV28 | - | TGTGCCAGCAGTCCTTTTAGGGGGGGGCGCCCCCAAGAGACCCAGTACTTC | CASSPFRGGRPQETQYF
TRBJ2-1 | - | TRBV7-3 | - | TGTGCCAGCAGCTTATTAGGTGGGGCGGAGCAGTTCTTC | CASSLLGGAEQFF
TRBJ2-3 | - | TRBV19 | - | TGTGCCAGTAGTTTCGGACAGATTGGAGATACGCAGTATTTT | CASSFGQIGDTQYF
TRBJ2-5 | - | TRBV5-1 | - | TGCGCCACCCAAGGAGCTAGCAAAGAGACCCAGTACTTC | CATQGASKETQYF
TRBJ2-7 | few | TRBV5-5 | - | TGTGCCAGCAGCTTGGGATCAGCGGTCAGGAGCTCCTACGAGCAGTACTTC | CASSLGSAVRSSYEQYF
TRBJ2-3 | - | TRBV15 | - | TGTGCCACCAGCGGGAGGAGTCGGGGTTGGACAGATACGCAGTATTTT | CATSGRSRGWTDTQYF
TRBJ1-2 | - | TRBV19 | - | TGTGCCAGTAGTCTCGACAATTGGGCGGGCTATGGCTACACCTTC | CASSLDNWAGYGYTF
TRBJ2-3 | - | TRBV6-1 | TRBD1 | TGTGCCAGCGACAGGGGGATAACAGATACGCAGTATTTT | CASDRGITDTQYF
TRBJ1-5 | - | TRBV7-2 | - | TGTGCCAGCAGCTTAGGGTCCGAGAGCAATCAGCCCCAGCATTTT | CASSLGSESNQPQHF
TRBJ2-7 | - | TRBV5-6 | TRBD2 | TGTGCCAGCAGCTTCGGGGGGGGCCCTTACGAGCAGTACTTC | CASSFGGGPYEQYF
TRBJ1-6 | - | TRBV7-9 | - | TGTGCCAGCAGCTTGGGCAATTCACCCCTCCACTTT | CASSLGNSPLHF
TRBJ2-3 | - | TRBV4-1 | TRBD1 | TGCGCCAGCAGCGGCTGGACAGGGACGCGGACAGATACGCAGTATTTT | CASSGWTGTRTDTQYF
TRBJ1-5 | - | TRBV19 | - | TGTGCCAGTAGTAACCCATCGGGGAACCGTGGGCAGCCCCAGCATTTT | CASSNPSGNRGQPQHF
TRBJ2-1 | - | TRBV10-2 | TRBD2 | TGCGCCAGCAGACTGACTAGCGGGGGGGCCCATGAGCAGTTCTTC | CASRLTSGGAHEQFF
TRBJ1-6 | - | TRBV5-4 | - | TGTGCCAGCAGCGCCAAACAGGGTTCACCCCTCCACTTT | CASSAKQGSPLHF
TRBJ2-1 | - | TRBV6-1 | - | TGTGCCAGCAGAAACGCTGGGGGCGGTGAGCAGTTCTTC | CASRNAGGGEQFF
TRBJ2-1 | few | TRBV6-5 | - | TGTGCCAGCAGTTACGAGGAGTCGCTATACAATGAGCAGTTCTTC | CASSYEESLYNEQFF
TRBJ1-6 | - | TRBV19 | - | TGTGCCAGTAGTATTTTCGGGAATTCACCCCTCCACTTT | CASSIFGNSPLHF
TRBJ1-1 | - | TRBV18 | - | TGTGCCAGCTCACCACCGGGCATACGAAACACTGAAGCTTTCTTT | CASSPPGIRNTEAFF
TRBJ2-3 | - | TRBV7-9 | TRBD1 | TGTGCCAGCAGCTTAAGGGACAGCCTCACAGATACGCAGTATTTT | CASSLRDSLTDTQYF
TRBJ1-1 | - | TRBV7-3 | TRBD1 | TGTGCCAGCAGCTCCGGGGGACAGCAGAACACTGAAGCTTTCTTT | CASSSGGQQNTEAFF
TRBJ1-4 | few | TRBV30 | - | TGTGCCTGGTCTGGCGGGACGAATGAAAAACTGTTTTTT | CAWSGGTNEKLFF
TRBJ1-2 | - | TRBV6-5 | TRBD1 | TGTGCCAGCAGTGGAAAGACAGGGTTTAGGGATGGCTACACCTTC | CASSGKTGFRDGYTF
TRBJ1-1 | - | TRBV18 | - | TGTGCCAGCTCACCCAGGGGTGATATGAACACTGAAGCTTTCTTT | CASSPRGDMNTEAFF
TRBJ2-1 | - | TRBV28 | TRBD2 | TGTGCCAGCAGTTTATATACTAGCGGGAGAAAAAATGAGCAGTTCTTC | CASSLYTSGRKNEQFF
TRBJ1-1 | - | TRBV13 | - | TGTGCCAGCAGGGCCCCCGAGAACACTGAAGCTTTCTTT | CASRAPENTEAFF
TRBJ2-2 | - | TRBV10-3 | TRBD2 | TGTGCCATCAGTGAATCCAGCGGGAGGGCCTCCGGGGAGCTGTTTTTT | CAISESSGRASGELFF
TRBJ2-7 | - | TRBV6-1 | - | TGTGCCAGCAGGTTACTTCAGGGAAACGAGCAGTACTTC | CASRLLQGNEQYF
TRBJ1-2 | - | TRBV5-1 | - | TGCGCCAGCAGGCAAACCTACAGGTCTTCTAACTATGGCTACACCTTC | CASRQTYRSSNYGYTF
TRBJ1-2 | few | TRBV6-6 | TRBD1 | TGTGCCAGCAGTTCCAGGGGACAGGGGATAGGTGGCTACACCTTC | CASSSRGQGIGGYTF
TRBJ2-2 | - | TRBV2 | - | TGTGCCAGCAGTTCTTATAACACCGGGGAGCTGTTTTTT | CASSSYNTGELFF
TRBJ1-1 | - | TRBV13 | - | TGTGCCAGCAGCTCCCGGGATCCGGATGAAGCTTTCTTT | CASSSRDPDEAFF
TRBJ1-1 | - | TRBV28 | TRBD1 | TGTGCCAGCAGTCCCTACAGGGGGACGAACACTGAAGCTTTCTTT | CASSPYRGTNTEAFF
TRBJ2-2 | - | TRBV6-5 | - | TGTGCCAGCAGTCGGTGGAGTCGGAACACCGGGGAGCTGTTTTTT | CASSRWSRNTGELFF
TRBJ1-1 | - | TRBV6-1 | - | TGTGCCAGCAGGACTTCAGATTACCGGAACACTGAAGCTTTCTTT | CASRTSDYRNTEAFF
TRBJ2-3 | once | TRBV9 | TRBD1 | TGTGCCAGCAGCGGTGCAGGGGGCTCAGATACGCAGTATTTT | CASSGAGGSDTQYF
TRBJ1-1 | - | TRBV28 | - | TGTGCCAGCAGTTTATACGTAGAGGGAGGCGTCACTGAAGCTTTCTTT | CASSLYVEGGVTEAFF
TRBJ1-3 | - | TRBV29-1 | TRBD1 | TGCAGCGGTGGGACAGGGGCCGGAAACACCATATATTTT | CSGGTGAGNTIYF
TRBJ2-3 | few | TRBV7-9 | TRBD2 | TGTGCCAGCAGCTTCGTTACTAGCGGCACAGATACGCAGTATTTT | CASSFVTSGTDTQYF
TRBJ1-6 | - | TRBV30 | - | TGTGCCTGGAGTGTATTGGACATGGGAAATTCACCCCTCCACTTT | CAWSVLDMGNSPLHF
TRBJ2-5 | - | TRBV27 | - | TGTGCCAGCAGTGCACCCAGGGGTTTGGAGACCCAGTACTTC | CASSAPRGLETQYF
TRBJ2-3 | - | TRBV5-4 | - | TGTGCCAGCAGCTTGGCGGGGGGCGGAGATACGCAGTATTTT | CASSLAGGGDTQYF
TRBJ2-3 | - | TRBV28 | TRBD2 | TGTGCCAGCAGGCGGCTAGCGGGGGGGGGTGGTACAGATACGCAGTATTTT | CASRRLAGGGGTDTQYF
TRBJ2-1 | - | TRBV9 | TRBD1 | TGTGCCAGCAGCAGGGGGACAGGGGCGGAGTACAATGAGCAGTTCTTC | CASSRGTGAEYNEQFF
TRBJ2-2 | - | TRBV10-3 | TRBD2 | TGTGCCATCAGTGACAGCGGGGGGGCGAACACCGGGGAGCTGTTTTTT | CAISDSGGANTGELFF
TRBJ1-3 | few | TRBV6-1 | TRBD1 | TGTGCCAGCAGTTCCCGGGACAGGGCGGGAAACACCATATATTTT | CASSSRDRAGNTIYF
TRBJ1-4 | few | TRBV19 | TRBD1 | TGTGCCAGTAGTAAAAACCCGGGACAGCTGAATGAAAAACTGTTTTTT | CASSKNPGQLNEKLFF
TRBJ1-1 | once | TRBV30 | TRBD1 | TGTGCCTGGATTCCGTGGGGACAGGGGATGAACACTGAAGCTTTCTTT | CAWIPWGQGMNTEAFF
TRBJ1-4 | - | TRBV27 | - | TGTGCCAGCAGTTTAGGGCAGTTTAATGAAAAACTGTTTTTT | CASSLGQFNEKLFF
TRBJ2-7 | - | TRBV11-2 | TRBD2 | TGTGCCAGCAGCCCATCCGTGCTAGCGGGAGGGCCGGAGTACGAGCAGTACTTC | CASSPSVLAGGPEYEQYF
TRBJ1-1 | - | TRBV11-2 | TRBD1 | TGTGCCAGCAGCTCGGAATCCGGGACAGGGGGAATGTGGACTGAAGCTTTCTTT | CASSSESGTGGMWTEAFF
TRBJ2-1 | - | TRBV4-1 | TRBD1 | TGCGCCAGCAGCCAAGTGGACAGGGGATTCAATGAGCAGTTCTTC | CASSQVDRGFNEQFF
TRBJ2-2 | - | TRBV4-2 | - | TGTGCCAGCAGCCCCCCAAGCGGCTCGAACACCGGGGAGCTGTTTTTT | CASSPPSGSNTGELFF